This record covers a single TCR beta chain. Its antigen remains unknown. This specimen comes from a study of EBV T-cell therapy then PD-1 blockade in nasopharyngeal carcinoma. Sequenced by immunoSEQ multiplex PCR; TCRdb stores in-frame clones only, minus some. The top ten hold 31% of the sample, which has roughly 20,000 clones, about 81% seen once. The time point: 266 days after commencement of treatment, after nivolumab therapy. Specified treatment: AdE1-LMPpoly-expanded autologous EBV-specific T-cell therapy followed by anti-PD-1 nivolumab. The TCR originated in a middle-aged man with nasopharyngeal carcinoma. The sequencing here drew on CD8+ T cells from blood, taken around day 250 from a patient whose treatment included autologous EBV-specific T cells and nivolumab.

The CDR3 is CASSQIRDRGLTGELFF. The CDR3 DNA follows: TGCGCCAGCAGCCAAATCCGGGACAGGGGGCTTACCGGGGAGCTGTTTTTT. V usage is TRBV4-3 and J usage is TRBJ2-2; the match to TRBD1 covers 12 bases. Germline CDR1 LGHNA, CDR2 YSLEER. CDR3 size: 17 residues. Unmatched junction bases numbered 6, after V lost 2 bases and J lost 5 bases.